The present T cell receptor beta chain was sequenced within a study of OX40 agonist ivuxolimab in advanced cancers. At the level of the study: Having had anti-PD-1, anti-PD-L1 or anti-CTLA-4 therapy before was allowed, and around 39% had some. Study conclusions and caveats: The antigens recognized by the expanded peripheral T cells, that is their antigen specificity, were not determined. Relative to CD4+ cells, CD8+ T cells on average had more expanded clones.

Clones were read by immunoSEQ multiplex PCR, and TCRdb kept only the in-frame ones, dropping some. The repertoire has some 60,000 clones, less than 90% of them found once; the top ten carry around 30%. This clone has just one count. Its specificity is unknown. The germline CDR1 and CDR2 sequences are SGHAT and FQNNGV. The junction had 9 bases not matched to a gene; V was cut back by 0 bases and J by 15 bases. The CDR3 contains 15 residues. This TCR was recovered from an adult with an advanced solid tumor such as melanoma, head and neck, liver or kidney cancer. The material was CD4+ or CD8+ T cells sorted from blood, obtained in a trial of the OX40 agonist ivuxolimab. The gene calls are TRBV11-2 and TRBJ2-1; TRBD2 matches 12 bases. The CDR3 loop reads CASSLDIWTSGTRFF. The CDR3 nucleotides are TGTGCCAGCAGCTTAGATATATGGACTAGCGGGACGCGGTTCTTC.